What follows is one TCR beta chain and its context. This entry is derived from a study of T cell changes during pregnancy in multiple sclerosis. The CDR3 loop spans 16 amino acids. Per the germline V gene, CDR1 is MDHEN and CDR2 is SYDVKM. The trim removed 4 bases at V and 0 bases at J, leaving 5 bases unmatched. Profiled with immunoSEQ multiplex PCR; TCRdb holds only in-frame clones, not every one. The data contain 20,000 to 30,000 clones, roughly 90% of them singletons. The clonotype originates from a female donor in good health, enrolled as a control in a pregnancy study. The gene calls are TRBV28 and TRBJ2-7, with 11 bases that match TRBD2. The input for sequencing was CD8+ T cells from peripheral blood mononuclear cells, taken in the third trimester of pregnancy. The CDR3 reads CASSYPTSGSSYEQYF. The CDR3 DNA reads TGTGCCAGCAGTTACCCCACTAGCGGGAGCTCCTACGAGCAGTACTTC.